Below, 27 T cell receptor beta chains from the same sample are listed, as sequenced in a study of blood T cell repertoires in COVID-19. Assay used: immunoSEQ multiplex PCR; TCRdb lists only in-frame clones, some missing. The sample yields approximately 300,000 clones, roughly 90% seen once. Sequencing input: peripheral blood. The receptors originated from a man aged 18 to 29 who had recovered from COVID-19.

V is TRBV19 and J is TRBJ2-7; possibly TRBD2 for D (5 bases). V lost 3 bases and J 6 bases, leaving 18 bases between the germline ends. The germline gives CDR1 LNHDA, CDR2 SQIVND (reference sequence). The CDR3 totals 15 residues. CDR3 DNA: TGTGCCAGTAGTATTGAGGGAGTAGGGAGCCGCGAGCAGTACTTC. Encoded protein: CASSIEGVGSREQYF.

The chain uses TRBV3-1 (or the pseudogene TRBV3-2) and TRBJ2-1; D gene unclear. The CDR3 spans 12 residues. Germline V CDR1 and CDR2: LGHDT, YNNKEL (reference sequence). V was cut by 2 bases and J by 10 bases, with 9 bases left in between. The CDR3 spells CASSQLSEEQFF. DNA of the CDR3: TGTGCCAGCAGCCAATTGAGCGAAGAGCAGTTCTTC.

The chain uses TRBV6-1 and TRBJ1-6; D remains unclear. Per germline, CDR1 MNHNS and CDR2 SASEGT. This CDR3 contains 16 residues. V lost 3 bases, J lost 8 bases, and 17 bases lay in between. Here the CDR3 reads CASSDEVRGVHSPLHF. The CDR3 DNA reads TGTGCCAGCAGTGATGAGGTACGGGGAGTACATTCACCCCTCCACTTT.

The chain uses TRBV7-6 and TRBJ2-7; D is possibly TRBD1 (5 bases). The CDR3 sequence is 14 residues long. From germline, CDR1 is SGHVS and CDR2 FNYEAQ. V gave up 2 bases and J gave up 5 bases, with 13 bases separating them. CDR3 DNA: TGTGCCAGCAGCTTACTCGCCAGGGTCGACGAGCAGTACTTC. Its translation is CASSLLARVDEQYF.

The CDR3 nucleotides are TGTGCCAGCAGTTACGAAAGGGGGTGGACGTACGAGCAGTACTTC. Encoded protein: CASSYERGWTYEQYF. The gene calls are TRBV6-5 and TRBJ2-7; a weak D match, TRBD1 (6 bases). V was shortened by 2 bases and J by 4 bases, with 15 bases between the two germline ends. Germline assignment: CDR1 MNHEY and CDR2 SVGAGI. The CDR3 has 15 amino acids.

The chain employs TRBV5-1 and TRBJ2-1; possibly TRBD2 for D (5 bases). This CDR3 spans 16 amino acids. V was pared by 1 base and J by 4 bases, with 15 bases between. Germline V CDR1 and CDR2: SGHRS, YFSETQ. DNA of the CDR3: TGCGCCAGCAGCTTGATAGGCGGGCTCTATTACAATGAGCAGTTCTTC. This gives the protein CASSLIGGLYYNEQFF.

There are a few counts of this clone. The V and J genes are TRBV11-3 and TRBJ1-1; TRBD1 agrees at 7 bases. Germline V gene data show CDR1 as SGHNT and CDR2 as YENEEA. The CDR3 has 13 residues. The V segment lost 5 bases and the J segment 5 bases; nucleotides outside the gene matches: 5. The CDR3 loop reads CASSGQEATEAFF. In DNA form, the CDR3 reads TGTGCCAGCAGCGGACAGGAGGCGACTGAAGCTTTCTTT.

CDR3 nucleotide sequence: TGTGCCACCAGTGATCAGGGGTCTGTACAGGGTGAGCAGTTCTTC. Translated: CATSDQGSVQGEQFF. The chain couples TRBV24-1 to TRBJ2-1, with D perhaps TRBD1 (6 bases). The CDR3 totals 15 residues. V lost 3 bases and J lost 9, with 17 bases in between. Germline CDR1 is KGHDR and CDR2 is SFDVKD.

The J gene is TRBJ2-3, the V gene TRBV13; 12 nucleotides line up with TRBD2. Germline loops: CDR1 PRHDT, CDR2 FYEKMQ (reference sequence). This CDR3 region has 17 residues. The junction had 6 bases not matched to a gene; V was cut back by 5 bases and J by 0 bases. The CDR3 region has the DNA TGTGCCAGCAGCCCCGGACTAGCGGGGACTAGCACAGATACGCAGTATTTT. Its protein product is CASSPGLAGTSTDTQYF.

V gene TRBV12-3 or TRBV12-4 combines with J gene TRBJ2-1; tentatively, D is TRBD2 (6 bases). The length of the CDR3 is 13 residues. Trimming shortened V by 7 bases and J by 8 bases, and 15 bases separated the two germline ends. The CDR3 spells CASNAGGGDEQFF. Here the CDR3 DNA reads TGTGCCAGCAATGCCGGGGGAGGCGATGAGCAGTTCTTC.

This clone was counted a single time. This rearrangement joins TRBV5-8 to TRBJ1-5; tentative D call: TRBD1 (6 bases). This CDR3 has 14 residues. V was shortened by 3 bases and J by 4 bases, with 11 bases between the two germline ends. Looked up from germline, CDR1 is SGHTS and CDR2 is YDEGEE. The CDR3 bases are TGTGCCAGCAGCTGGGGGACATCAAATCAGCCCCAGCATTTT. As protein: CASSWGTSNQPQHF.

DNA for the CDR3: TGTGCCAGCAGCGCAGGGACTAGCGGGGGGGAAGATACGCAGTATTTT. Protein: CASSAGTSGGEDTQYF. The chain recombines TRBV5-4 with TRBJ2-3, with 16 bases matching TRBD2. The CDR3 consists of 16 residues. V lost 4 bases to trimming and J lost 5 bases; unmatched junction nucleotides: 4. CDR1 is SGHNT and CDR2 is YYREEE in the germline V gene (reference sequence).

This CDR3 is CASSIGAAYEQYF. The CDR3 bases are TGTGCCAGTAGTATAGGGGCAGCCTACGAGCAGTACTTC. J is TRBJ2-7 and V is TRBV19; unclear D gene. This CDR3 region has 13 residues. Germline loops: CDR1 LNHDA, CDR2 SQIVND (reference sequence). The V gene lost 1 base and the J gene lost 2 bases, with 6 bases spanning the gap.

This chain connects TRBV13 to TRBJ2-3; TRBD2 matches 8 bases. Germline CDR1 PRHDT, CDR2 FYEKMQ (reference sequence). V lost 2 bases, J lost 2 bases, and 6 bases stayed unmatched. The CDR3 is made up of 16 amino acids. CDR3 DNA sequence: TGTGCCAGCAGCTTATGGGTAGCGGGAAACACAGATACGCAGTATTTT. It is translated as CASSLWVAGNTDTQYF.

This chain joins TRBV7-9 and TRBJ1-1; the D is unclear. Germline V gene data show CDR1 as SEHNR and CDR2 as FQNEAQ (reference sequence). Trimming left V 4 bases short and J 1 base short, with 10 bases between. The CDR3 spans 14 residues. CDR3 sequence: CASSSQARNTEAFF. DNA of the CDR3: TGTGCCAGCAGCTCCCAGGCCAGGAACACTGAAGCTTTCTTT.

The gene calls are TRBV14 and TRBJ1-2; tentative D call: TRBD1 (6 bases). CDR1 is SGHDN and CDR2 is FVKESK in the germline V gene. V was clipped by 1 base and J by 4 bases, with 10 bases between them. This CDR3 has 14 amino acids. CDR3 amino acids: CASSQVGASYGYTF. In nucleotides, the CDR3 is TGTGCCAGCAGCCAAGTGGGGGCCAGCTATGGCTACACCTTC.

The genes are TRBV2 and TRBJ2-7; 15 nucleotides match TRBD2. V lost 0 bases and J lost 6; bases outside the gene matches: 3. Germline loops: CDR1 SNHLY, CDR2 FYNNEI. The CDR3 is 16 residues long. The CDR3 is CASSEAVGLAGGEQYF. The DNA of the CDR3 is TGTGCCAGCAGTGAAGCTGTGGGACTAGCGGGAGGCGAGCAGTACTTC.

The rearrangement joins TRBV4-3 to TRBJ2-5; TRBD2 aligns across 10 bases. J was trimmed by 3 bases and V by 1 base; bases with no gene match: 5. Germline-derived CDR1 and CDR2 are LGHNA and YSLEER. This CDR3 is built from 16 residues. CDR3 sequence: CASSQVLSGGEETQYF. DNA of the CDR3: TGCGCCAGCAGCCAAGTCCTAAGCGGGGGGGAAGAGACCCAGTACTTC.

The chain carries TRBV19 and TRBJ1-1, with D unresolved. Germline values: CDR1 LNHDA, CDR2 SQIVND (reference sequence). The CDR3 totals 11 residues. Between the trimmed V and J ends, which lost 8 bases and 5 bases, there was a span of 9 bases. CDR3 sequence reads: CASPSGTEAFF. CDR3 in DNA: TGTGCCAGTCCCTCGGGGACTGAAGCTTTCTTT. The entire variable domain, with the rest obtained from reference TRBV19 and TRBJ1-1, is as follows: DGGITQSPKYLFRKEGQNVTLSCEQNLNHDAMYWYRQDPGQGLRLIYYSQIVNDFQKGDIAEGYSVSREKKESFPLTVTSAQKNPTAFYLCASPSGTEAFFGQGTRLTVV.

The chain combines TRBV19 with TRBJ2-7, with TRBD1 matching 7 bases. J lost 0 bases, V lost 1 base, and 3 bases had no gene match. The CDR3 totals 15 residues. Germline CDR1 is LNHDA and CDR2 is SQIVND (reference sequence). The CDR3, as DNA: TGTGCCAGTAGTATAGGACAGGGCAGCTCCTACGAGCAGTACTTC. Its translation is CASSIGQGSSYEQYF.

This chain uses TRBV5-1 with TRBJ2-5; a weak D match, TRBD1 (7 bases). CDR3 length: 15 amino acids. Germline V gene sequence: CDR1 SGHRS, CDR2 YFSETQ. The V end was cut by 2 bases, the J end by 5 bases, with 16 bases between. The DNA for the CDR3 is TGCGCCAGCAGCTTAGGGGCGACAGGGAGGGAGACCCAGTACTTC. This translates into CASSLGATGRETQYF.

The chain couples TRBV5-1 to TRBJ2-2; 8 bases align to TRBD1. Losses at the gene ends were 4 bases for V and 3 bases for J; bases not matched to a gene: 5. Per the germline V gene, CDR1 is SGHRS and CDR2 is YFSETQ. There are 15 residues in the CDR3. In nucleotides, the CDR3 is TGCGCCAGCAGCATAGGGACAGGCGACACCGGGGAGCTGTTTTTT. Translated: CASSIGTGDTGELFF.

The chain combines TRBV30 with TRBJ2-1, with TRBD2 identical over 15 bases. Germline V gene lookup returns CDR1 GTSNPN and CDR2 SVGIG (reference sequence). CDR3 length equals 14 residues. The V segment lost 2 bases and the J segment 10 bases; nucleotides outside the gene matches: 3. Here the CDR3 reads CAWSRTSGRAEQFF. CDR3 sequence (DNA): TGTGCCTGGAGTAGGACTAGCGGGAGGGCCGAGCAGTTCTTC.

The rearrangement uses TRBV3-1 (or the pseudogene TRBV3-2) and TRBJ1-4; the D gene is possibly TRBD1 (6 bases). The CDR3 sequence is 14 residues long. Deletions cut 7 bases from V and 8 bases from J, with 17 bases between. CDR1 is LGHDT and CDR2 is YNNKEL in the germline V gene (reference sequence). The CDR3, as DNA: TGTGCCAGCAACCTGGGGGGGGCAGGAGAAAAACTGTTTTTT. It is translated as CASNLGGAGEKLFF.

V usage is TRBV12-3 or TRBV12-4 and J usage is TRBJ2-1; TRBD1 might be the D (6 bases). Between the trimmed V and J ends, which lost 6 bases and 8 bases, there was a span of 11 bases. This CDR3 contains 12 residues. Written as DNA, the CDR3 is TGTGCCAGCAGCCCGGACAGCCATGAGCAGTTCTTC. Translating gives CASSPDSHEQFF.

This clone has a handful of counts. The V and J genes are TRBV6-5 and TRBJ1-2; D not certain. CDR1 is MNHEY and CDR2 is SVGAGI in the germline V gene. V lost 0 bases, J lost 5 bases, and 16 bases lay in between. The CDR3 spans 16 residues. The CDR3 reads CASSYSSGLLEYGYTF. The CDR3 region has the DNA TGTGCCAGCAGTTACTCTTCGGGGTTGTTAGAGTATGGCTACACCTTC.

The chain carries TRBV7-2 and TRBJ1-1, with a possible D match to TRBD1 (5 bases). This CDR3 contains 15 residues. Germline values: CDR1 SGHTA, CDR2 FQGNSA. Trimming removed 5 bases at V and 3 bases at J, with 16 bases between. In DNA, the CDR3 is TGTGCCAGCAGCCCGTGGGGGAGGGCGGACACTGAAGCTTTCTTT. It translates to CASSPWGRADTEAFF.